The 23 T cell receptor beta chains below all came from one sample that was sequenced in a study of CD4 T cells in relation to SARS-CoV-2 and coronaviruses (dated by TCRdb to 2020 to 2022). The library relied on the immunoSEQ multiplex PCR assay. TCRdb obtained this table from immuneACCESS and retained in-frame rearrangements with V and J assigned. These tables miss some clones; where compared with another copy, unresolved V genes account for less than half of the shortfall, and the remainder is unexplained. The sample table holds some 40,000 clones, of which roughly 80% were seen once. 6.5% to 8% of the sample is taken by the ten largest. Antigens for these TCRs are unknown. The sample was naive CD4+ T cells from PBMCs, cultured in vitro. Explained via the paper, the cell subset or site label denotes: naive CD4+ T cells isolated by negative enrichment. Receptors were obtained from an adult with COVID-19.

The genes are TRBV27 and TRBJ1-1; no clear D. The length of the CDR3 is 12 residues. The V end was cut by 6 bases, the J end by 1 base, with 6 bases between. Per germline, CDR1 MNHEY and CDR2 SMNVEV (reference sequence). CDR3 sequence reads: CASRVWNTEAFF. CDR3 nucleotides: TGTGCCAGCAGGGTATGGAACACTGAAGCTTTCTTT.

The rearrangement links TRBV13 to TRBJ2-5, with no clear D. This CDR3 is built from 15 residues. V lost 0 bases to trimming and J lost 4 bases, with 12 bases between them. CDR1 and CDR2 from the germline V gene are PRHDT and FYEKMQ (reference sequence). In DNA, the CDR3 is TGTGCCAGCAGCTTAGGCCGGTCCTGGGGAGAGACCCAGTACTTC. Amino acid sequence: CASSLGRSWGETQYF.

The rearrangement uses TRBV6-5 and TRBJ2-7, with D unclear. Germline CDR1 reads MNHEY; CDR2 reads SVGAGI. The CDR3 is 14 residues long. V gave up 2 bases and J gave up 1 base, with 9 bases separating them. The CDR3 DNA reads as TGTGCCAGCAGTTACGGTCAGGTATCCTACGAGCAGTACTTC. Translation gives CASSYGQVSYEQYF.

The genes are TRBV6-1 and TRBJ2-7, with no clear D. The CDR3 is 15 residues long. V was shortened by 1 base and J by 0 bases, with 10 bases between the two germline ends. CDR1 MNHNS and CDR2 SASEGT come from the germline V gene. The CDR3 nucleotides are TGTGCCAGCAGTGAAGTGGCAGAGAGCTCCTACGAGCAGTACTTC. This codes for CASSEVAESSYEQYF.

This chain connects TRBV7-9 to TRBJ2-7; 9 bases match TRBD1. V lost 5 bases and J lost 3; bases outside the gene matches: 8. Germline values: CDR1 SEHNR, CDR2 FQNEAQ (reference sequence). The CDR3 length is 15 residues. CDR3 DNA sequence: TGTGCCAGCAGCCGATCGGGACAGGGATTCTACGAGCAGTACTTC. Translation: CASSRSGQGFYEQYF.

The gene calls are TRBV5-1 and TRBJ2-1, with 12 bases lining up with TRBD2. Looked up from germline, CDR1 is SGHRS and CDR2 is YFSETQ. CDR3 size: 17 residues. The V segment lost 4 bases and the J segment 11 bases; nucleotides outside the gene matches: 16. CDR3 protein: CASSPGTSGSLQRKQFF. In DNA form, the CDR3 reads TGCGCCAGCAGCCCAGGGACTAGCGGGTCCTTACAAAGAAAGCAGTTCTTC.

The chain recombines TRBV2 with TRBJ1-2; D ambiguous. With 5 bases removed from V and 7 bases from J, the gap between germline ends came to 17 bases. From germline, CDR1 is SNHLY and CDR2 FYNNEI. This CDR3 contains 14 residues. The DNA of the CDR3 is TGTGCCAGCAGTTGGTCGCCGGAGGCGGCTGGCTACACCTTC. It yields the protein CASSWSPEAAGYTF.

DNA of the CDR3: TGTGCCAGCAGCTCCCACAGCTCCTACGAGCAGTACTTC. It encodes CASSSHSSYEQYF. The chain is built from TRBV11-2 and TRBJ2-7; no reliable D call. Germline V gene lookup returns CDR1 SGHAT and CDR2 FQNNGV. The CDR3 is 13 amino acids. Deletions cut 4 bases from V and 0 bases from J, with 7 bases between.

The rearrangement joins TRBV7-2 to TRBJ2-5, with D uncertain. V shed 3 bases and J shed 4 bases, with 9 bases lying between them. From germline, CDR1 is SGHTA and CDR2 FQGNSA. CDR3 length: 13 amino acids. This CDR3 is CASSFRWGETQYF. The CDR3 DNA reads TGTGCCAGCAGCTTTAGATGGGGAGAGACCCAGTACTTC.

This clone has more than one count but fewer than ten. V gene TRBV9 combines with J gene TRBJ2-2; D uncertain. The V end lost 3 bases, the J end lost 5 bases, and 14 bases lay between the germline ends. The CDR3 has 15 amino acids. CDR1 is SGDLS, CDR2 YYNGEE, per germline. The CDR3: CASSESPLETGELFF. Written as DNA, the CDR3 is TGTGCCAGCAGCGAGAGCCCTCTAGAGACCGGGGAGCTGTTTTTT.

This sequence joins TRBV5-1 and TRBJ2-3, with 9 nucleotides matching TRBD2. Germline assignment: CDR1 SGHRS and CDR2 YFSETQ. The CDR3 totals 16 residues. The V segment lost 0 bases and the J segment 6 bases; nucleotides outside the gene matches: 8. DNA for the CDR3: TGCGCCAGCAGCTTGGGTCGATTAGCGGGAGTTGATACGCAGTATTTT. As protein: CASSLGRLAGVDTQYF.

The rearrangement uses TRBV30 and TRBJ2-5, with D hard to call. This CDR3 comprises 12 residues. CDR1 and CDR2 from the germline V gene are GTSNPN and SVGIG (reference sequence). V shed 2 bases and J shed 3 bases, with 7 bases lying between them. The CDR3 region has the DNA TGTGCCTGGAGTCAGCAAAAAGAGACCCAGTACTTC. Translation gives CAWSQQKETQYF.

The CDR3 DNA reads TGTGCCAGCAGCTTAGCGGGAAGAGGATACGAGCAGTACTTC. Translated, it gives CASSLAGRGYEQYF. The chain uses TRBV28 and TRBJ2-7; 8 bases match TRBD2. The CDR3 loop spans 14 amino acids. V was pared by 6 bases and J by 4 bases, with 8 bases of the junction left unmatched. Germline values: CDR1 MDHEN, CDR2 SYDVKM.

This chain links TRBV5-1 with TRBJ2-3, with 9 bases fitting TRBD2. Germline loops: CDR1 SGHRS, CDR2 YFSETQ. With V trimmed by 4 bases and J by 3 bases, 6 bases remained unmatched. This CDR3 has 15 residues. The CDR3 nucleotides read TGCGCCAGCAGCCGCGGGAGGGCCGGGACAGATACGCAGTATTTT. Its protein is CASSRGRAGTDTQYF.

This chain joins TRBV5-1 and TRBJ2-7, with D unresolved. The CDR3 is 13 residues long. The V end was cut by 1 base, the J end by 5 bases, with 10 bases between. The V gene's germline CDR1 is SGHRS and CDR2 YFSETQ. The CDR3, as DNA: TGCGCCAGCAGCTTGTCGGCGAAAGACGAGCAGTACTTC. Translated: CASSLSAKDEQYF.

The chain combines TRBV28 with TRBJ2-1; tentatively, D is TRBD2 (5 bases). Trimming took 6 bases from V and 6 from J, leaving 24 bases between them. The CDR3 has 17 amino acids. CDR1 and CDR2 from the germline V gene are MDHEN and SYDVKM. DNA of the CDR3: TGTGCCAGCAGCCTAGGGAAGTATGGCCGGGGTAGCAATGAGCAGTTCTTC. Residues: CASSLGKYGRGSNEQFF.

In its sample, this clone was seen once. This chain links TRBV15 with TRBJ2-5; D is possibly TRBD2 (5 bases). V gave up 3 bases and J gave up 2 bases, with 16 bases separating them. The CDR3 length is 16 residues. From germline, CDR1 is LNHNV and CDR2 YYDKDF (reference sequence). The CDR3 coding sequence is TGTGCCACCAGCAGCCCTCCGGGGTACCAGCAAGAGACCCAGTACTTC. It encodes CATSSPPGYQQETQYF.

With respect to this clone: One end of the junction does not line up with germline, which may come from a read error. This sample also contains other DNA sequences that code for the same CDR3. The V call is TRBV4-1, the J call TRBJ2-6, with TRBD1 as a possible D gene (5 bases). The CDR3 sequence is 17 residues long. Per the germline V gene, CDR1 is MGHRA and CDR2 is YSYEKL. CDR3 sequence (DNA): TGCGCCAGCAGCCCCAGTGGGGCACACTCTGGGGCCAACGTCCTGACTTTT. Translating it yields CASSPSGAHSGANVLTF.

There are a few counts of this clone. V and J are TRBV3-1 (or the pseudogene TRBV3-2) and TRBJ1-6; D not certain. With 1 base removed from V and 7 bases from J, the gap between germline ends came to 8 bases. This CDR3 is 14 amino acids long. Germline assignment: CDR1 LGHDT and CDR2 YNNKEL (reference sequence). Written as DNA, the CDR3 is TGTGCCAGCAGCCAAGGGTGGGGAAATTCACCCCTCCACTTT. Encoded protein: CASSQGWGNSPLHF.

This clone turned up a few times. The chain has TRBV4-3 and TRBJ1-6; no clear D. The CDR3 length is 14 residues. The V end was cut by 0 bases, the J end by 7 bases, with 7 bases between. The germline gives CDR1 LGHNA, CDR2 YSLEER. The CDR3: CASSQDYPNSPLHF. In DNA form, the CDR3 reads TGCGCCAGCAGCCAAGACTACCCGAATTCACCCCTCCACTTT.

This rearrangement joins TRBV27 to TRBJ2-3; the D is unclear. CDR1 is MNHEY and CDR2 is SMNVEV in the germline V gene (reference sequence). The CDR3 has 15 amino acids. Trimming took off 4 bases at V and 1 base at J, with 12 bases between the two ends. The CDR3 is CASSSPGRGTDTQYF. CDR3 bases: TGTGCCAGCAGTTCTCCAGGACGAGGCACAGATACGCAGTATTTT.

This clone came up a few times. The chain couples TRBV3-1 (or the pseudogene TRBV3-2) to TRBJ2-3; 11 bases are a match to TRBD2. The CDR3 totals 15 residues. Germline CDR1 and CDR2: LGHDT and YNNKEL (reference sequence). The trim removed 4 bases at V and 2 bases at J, leaving 2 bases unmatched. CDR3 bases: TGTGCCAGCAGCCCGACTAGCGGGAACACAGATACGCAGTATTTT. This gives the protein CASSPTSGNTDTQYF.

The chain is built from TRBV24-1 and TRBJ2-1, with TRBD1 matching over 11 bases. The CDR3 is 16 amino acids. Trimming at V came to 7 bases and at J to 7 bases, leaving 11 bases not matched to a gene. The germline CDR1 and CDR2 sequences are KGHDR and SFDVKD. CDR3 DNA: TGTGCCACCAGCCCAGCACCGGGACAGGGGGGTAATGAGCAGTTCTTC. This encodes CATSPAPGQGGNEQFF.